The TCR beta chain described here comes from a study of cytomegalovirus exposure and HLA in healthy donors. Concerning this clone: Its specificity is not known.

Deletions cut 8 bases from V and 2 bases from J, with 13 bases between. The CDR3 consists of 13 residues. CDR1 is WNHNN and CDR2 is SYGVQD in the germline V gene (reference sequence). Study conclusions and caveats: When a later analysis compared HLA-associated TCR beta chains with equally common others, the HLA-associated chains turned out to be more clonally expanded and to have lower generation probabilities.

PCR primers comprised 60 Vbeta and 13 Jbeta primers. The protocol was immunoSEQ multiplex PCR, while the TCRdb copy is restricted to in-frame clones and leaves out a portion. This sample yields around 150,000 clones, of which 65% to 80% are seen a single time; approximately 3.1% belongs to the top ten. The sample consisted of PBMCs. The chain has TRBV10-1 and TRBJ2-7; TRBD2 might be the D (6 bases). The clonotype originates from a woman in her fifties or sixties in good health and CMV-seropositive. The CDR3, as DNA: TGCGCCAGCTCTAGGGACTCTACCTACGAGCAGTACTTC. Translated, it gives CASSRDSTYEQYF.